This T cell receptor beta chain was captured by sequencing in a study of blood T cell repertoires in COVID-19. In the study overall: Spain, Italy and the United States supplied samples that represented acute and convalescent COVID-19.

The germline gives CDR1 LGHDT, CDR2 YNNKEL (reference sequence). This CDR3 contains 15 residues. V lost 4 bases and J lost 1; bases outside the gene matches: 2. In the study's own analysis: Amplified reference gene primers provided the basis for estimating nucleated cell counts. Assay used: immunoSEQ multiplex PCR; TCRdb lists only in-frame clones, some missing. That table furnishes V, J and clone size, whereas the DNA furnished D and trimming. The sample comprises about 21,000 clones, approximately 88% of which are singletons, and roughly 3.2% rests with the top ten. The clonotype was recovered from a middle-aged man with acute or convalescent COVID-19. V usage is TRBV3-1 (or the pseudogene TRBV3-2) and J usage is TRBJ1-3, with 9 bases matching TRBD1. The sample was peripheral blood. The CDR3 reads CASSPGTGSGNTIYF. In DNA form, the CDR3 reads TGTGCCAGCAGCCCCGGGACAGGGTCTGGAAACACCATATATTTT.